The clone carrying this T cell receptor (beta chain) was observed at least ten times. Germline lookup yields CDR1 DFQATT and CDR2 SNEGSKA (reference sequence). Trimming took off 0 bases at V and 4 bases at J, with 15 bases between the two ends. This CDR3 has 15 residues. A library of TCRbeta sequences, prepared with unique molecular identifiers, was generated. TCRdb reprocessed the PCR reads with MiXCR, giving one entry per CDR3 protein. The sample lists around 670,000 distinct CDR3 sequences, 13% occurring once. The data originate from a study of T-cell reconstitution after alpha-beta-depleted transplantation in children.

The sequence derives from a girl aged 2-15 years with congenital amegakaryocytic thrombocytopenia, due to receive a stem cell transplant. The rearrangement uses TRBV20-1 and TRBJ2-5; D is ambiguous. This specimen consisted of PBMCs, obtained before TCRalphabeta/CD19-depleted stem cell transplant. The CDR3 bases are TGCAGTGCTAGAGATCGGCCCACCCCTCCAGAGACCCAGTACTTC. Translation: CSARDRPTPPETQYF.